This TCR beta chain is from a study of CD4 T cells in relation to SARS-CoV-2 and coronaviruses. CD4+ T cells from unexposed donors were obtained before the COVID-19 pandemic (2011-2018). Study-wide findings and caveats: No donor gave both pre-pandemic and post-infection samples.

Comments on this clone: The target antigen is unknown.

TCRdb keeps only in-frame clones here, not all; method: immunoSEQ multiplex PCR. The repertoire includes about 65,000 clones, over 80% of them detected once, and roughly 1.6% sits in the top ten. Sequences were obtained from memory CD4+ T cells from PBMCs. The source is a human donor in good health.

The CDR3 reads CASSVGLLYQETQYF. CDR3 nucleotides: TGTGCCAGCAGCGTAGGGTTGCTGTACCAAGAGACCCAGTACTTC. V usage is TRBV9 and J usage is TRBJ2-5; D is unclear. CDR1 and CDR2 (germline): SGDLS, YYNGEE. CDR3 length equals 15 residues. V lost 0 bases, J lost 0 bases, and 9 bases lay in between.